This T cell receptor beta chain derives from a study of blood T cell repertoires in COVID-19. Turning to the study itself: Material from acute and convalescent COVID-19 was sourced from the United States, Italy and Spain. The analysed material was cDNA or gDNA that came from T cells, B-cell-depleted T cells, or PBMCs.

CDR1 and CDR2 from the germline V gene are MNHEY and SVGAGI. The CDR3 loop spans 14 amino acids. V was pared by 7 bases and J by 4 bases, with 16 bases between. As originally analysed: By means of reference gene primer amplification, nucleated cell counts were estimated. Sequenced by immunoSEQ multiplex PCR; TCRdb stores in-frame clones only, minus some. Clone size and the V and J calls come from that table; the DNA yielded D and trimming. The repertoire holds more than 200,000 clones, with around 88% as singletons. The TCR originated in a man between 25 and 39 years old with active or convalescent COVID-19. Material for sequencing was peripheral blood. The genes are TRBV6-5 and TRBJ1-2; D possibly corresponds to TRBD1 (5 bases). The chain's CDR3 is CASNPGSTAYGYTF. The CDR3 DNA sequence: TGTGCCAGCAACCCCGGATCGACAGCCTATGGCTACACCTTC.